In this sample, the clone carrying this T cell receptor beta chain turned up once. Its antigen is unknown. The junction and the germline gene differ at one end; a read error may be behind it. This sample is drawn from a study of molecular identifiers for immune sequencing clone quantification. General study results and limits: Spiked Jurkat TCR RNA equivalent to one cell was reportedly detectable in roughly 1 million naive cells.

TCRdb processed the PCR reads anew with MiXCR; each CDR3 protein has one entry. The table records about half a million distinct CDR3 sequences, 20% to 25% of them present only once. This sequence was found in a human donor in good health. Some libraries in this study had Jurkat cell RNA spiked in. The sample taken for sequencing was naive CD8+ T cells from blood, with Jurkat cell RNA spiked in. Subset given: FACS-sorted CD8+CD4-CCR7+CD45RA+ naive T cells.

For the CDR3, the DNA is TGTGCCAGCAGCCCGGGACAGGGGGCGACCGGGGTGCTGTTTTTT. This sequence encodes CASSPGQGATGVLFF. The chain is built from TRBV7-9 and TRBJ2-2; TRBD1 matches 12 bases. The CDR3 sequence is 15 residues long. From germline, CDR1 is SEHNR and CDR2 FQNEAQ (reference sequence).